The 5 T cell receptor beta chains in this list originate from one sample, sequenced in a study of cytomegalovirus exposure and HLA in healthy donors. TCRdb keeps only in-frame clones here, not all; method: immunoSEQ multiplex PCR. The sample carries around 160,000 clones, approximately 80% recorded once. Material: PBMCs. Receptors were obtained from a man aged 30 to 39 in good health and CMV-seropositive.

The chain carries TRBV4-3 and TRBJ2-7, with a possible D match to TRBD2 (6 bases). The ends were cut back, 4 bases at V and 0 bases at J, with 19 bases in the middle. CDR3 size: 17 residues. Germline V gene data show CDR1 as LGHNA and CDR2 as YSLEER. The DNA for the CDR3 is TGCGCCAGCAGCCCCAGCCTCTTGGCGGGGTTCTCCTACGAGCAGTACTTC. Its translation: CASSPSLLAGFSYEQYF.

The chain combines TRBV29-1 with TRBJ2-7; TRBD1 agrees at 7 bases. Losses at the gene ends were 6 bases for V and 3 bases for J; bases not matched to a gene: 14. Germline V gene sequence: CDR1 SQVTM, CDR2 ANQGSEA. The CDR3 sequence is 15 residues long. The CDR3 DNA sequence: TGCAGCGTGGAGTTGGATACCGGGACAGTCTACGAGCAGTACTTC. Translating gives CSVELDTGTVYEQYF.

The chain recombines TRBV11-2 with TRBJ2-7; D call uncertain. The CDR3 contains 14 residues. The germline V gene encodes CDR1 SGHAT and CDR2 FQNNGV. V was pared by 3 bases and J by 1 base, with 10 bases between. The CDR3 is CASSFPGPSYEQYF. The DNA for the CDR3 is TGTGCCAGCAGCTTTCCAGGCCCATCCTACGAGCAGTACTTC. The whole variable domain, filled in from reference TRBV11-2 and TRBJ2-7, reads EAGVAQSPRYKIIEKRQSVAFWCNPISGHATLYWYQQILGQGPKLLIQFQNNGVVDDSQLPKDRFSAERLKGVDSTLKIQPAKLEDSAVYLCASSFPGPSYEQYFGPGTRLTVT.

The chain couples TRBV11-2 to TRBJ1-6; weak D call: TRBD1 (5 bases). CDR3 length: 15 residues. The germline gives CDR1 SGHAT, CDR2 FQNNGV. Trimming pared 1 base from V and 7 bases from J, leaving 11 bases between. This CDR3 reads CASSLGAGSNSPLHF. The CDR3 bases are TGTGCCAGCAGCTTAGGGGCAGGGTCGAATTCACCCCTCCACTTT.

The V gene is TRBV4-2, the J gene TRBJ2-1; TRBD1 matches at 7 bases. Per the germline V gene, CDR1 is LGHNA and CDR2 is YNFKEQ. V lost 4 bases to trimming and J lost 3 bases; unmatched junction nucleotides: 3. This CDR3 has 14 residues. The CDR3 here is CASSPRDSYNEQFF. DNA of the CDR3: TGTGCCAGCAGCCCCCGGGACAGCTACAATGAGCAGTTCTTC.